The rows below give T cell receptor beta chains drawn from one sample of a study of cytomegalovirus exposure and HLA in healthy donors. Sequenced by immunoSEQ multiplex PCR; TCRdb stores in-frame clones only, minus some. The table shows approximately 150,000 clones, with under 70% occurring only once. Sequenced: PBMCs. The receptors were gathered from a woman aged 60-75 years in good health and CMV-seronegative. The CDR3 runs from the conserved cysteine through the conserved F or W. Fields, in order: J gene, clone size, V gene, D gene, CDR3 length, CDR3 protein, CDR3 DNA. A D gene is named only where the DNA matches it firmly. Rows give clone size only sometimes, using once, few, many, or a class for an expanded clone.

TRBJ1-2 few TRBV4-2 TRBD1 18 CASSQDFQGALPAYGYTF TGTGCCAGCAGCCAAGATTTCCAGGGGGCGCTACCGGCCTATGGCTACACCTTC
TRBJ1-1 NA TRBV6-5 NA 15 CASSSFLTGNTEAFF TGTGCCAGCAGTTCATTCCTTACAGGGAACACTGAAGCTTTCTTT
TRBJ1-2 NA TRBV7-8 TRBD1 15 CASSSTDRGRGGYTF TGTGCCAGCAGCTCCACCGACAGGGGGCGTGGGGGCTACACCTTC
TRBJ1-3 NA TRBV27 TRBD1 17 CASSFSGTGASVNTIYF TGTGCCAGCAGTTTCTCCGGGACAGGGGCCTCAGTAAACACCATATATTTT
TRBJ2-3 NA TRBV5-1 TRBD1 16 CASSVGDSRSRSTQYF TGCGCCAGCAGCGTTGGGGACAGCAGGTCGAGGAGTACGCAGTATTTT
TRBJ1-2 NA TRBV7-9 NA 14 CASSLESGRDGYTF TGTGCCAGCAGCTTAGAGTCAGGCAGAGATGGCTACACCTTC
TRBJ1-5 once TRBV28 TRBD1 13 CATAGTVNQPQHF TGTGCCACCGCCGGGACAGTCAATCAGCCCCAGCATTTT
TRBJ2-6 few TRBV13 NA 17 CASSPLTGQQGANVLTF TGTGCCAGCAGCCCGCTCACAGGGCAACAGGGGGCCAACGTCCTGACTTTC
TRBJ1-1 few TRBV6-1 NA 14 CASRGWTENTEAFF TGTGCCAGCAGGGGTTGGACAGAGAACACTGAAGCTTTCTTT
TRBJ1-1 NA TRBV11-2 NA 14 CASSLVRGNTEAFF TGTGCCAGCAGCTTGGTCAGGGGGAACACTGAAGCTTTCTTT
TRBJ1-4 NA TRBV28 TRBD1 16 CASLEGRGLANEKLFF TGTGCCAGCCTCGAGGGCAGGGGGCTAGCTAATGAAAAACTGTTTTTT